This TCR beta chain was found in a study of naive and memory T cell subsets. This CDR3 comprises 12 residues. Germline CDR1 MNHNS, CDR2 SASEGT. Trimming shortened V by 4 bases and J by 4 bases, and 8 bases separated the two germline ends. This clonotype was detected a few times. The beta constant-region primer was an equimolar mix of two oligonucleotides covering TRBC1 and TRBC2. TCRdb re-called the UMI-ligation and nested PCR reads with MiXCR, one entry per CDR3 protein. The profile shows about 150,000 distinct CDR3 sequences, over 15% of them singletons. The sample was naive CD4+ T cells from blood. This TCR was sampled from a human donor in good health. The chain uses TRBV6-1 and TRBJ2-7, with D hard to call. The CDR3 DNA sequence: TGTGCCAGCAGTGGTCTAGTGTACGAGCAGTACTTC. Protein product: CASSGLVYEQYF.